Each of the 21 T cell receptor beta chains below was sequenced from the same sample in a study of blood T cell repertoires in COVID-19. The method was immunoSEQ multiplex PCR; TCRdb's version includes in-frame clones alone and lacks a portion of them. The data contain approximately 100,000 clones, around 93% of them singletons. Sequenced input: peripheral blood. The receptors were sampled from a middle-aged man with acute or convalescent COVID-19.

V gene TRBV19 combines with J gene TRBJ1-2; 7 bases line up with TRBD1. Trimming cost V 8 bases and J 8 bases; bases outside gene matches: 11. The CDR3 has 13 amino acids. Germline V gene data show CDR1 as LNHDA and CDR2 as SQIVND (reference sequence). The CDR3 spells CASQDRTTEGYTF. The CDR3 nucleotides read TGTGCCAGTCAGGACAGGACGACAGAGGGCTACACCTTC.

V is TRBV12-3 or TRBV12-4 and J is TRBJ2-7; D uncertain. Deletions cut 2 bases from V and 0 bases from J, with 5 bases between. CDR3 size: 13 residues. In DNA form, the CDR3 reads TGTGCCAGCAGTTTACACAGCTCCTACGAGCAGTACTTC. This gives the protein CASSLHSSYEQYF.

The chain combines TRBV2 with TRBJ2-4; perhaps TRBD2 as D (6 bases). Trimming removed 1 base from V and 0 bases from J, with 10 bases in between. The germline V gene has CDR1 SNHLY and CDR2 FYNNEI. This CDR3 has 16 amino acids. The CDR3 loop is CASSEEAGLAKNIQYF. CDR3 sequence (DNA): TGTGCCAGCAGTGAAGAGGCGGGGTTAGCCAAAAACATTCAGTACTTC.

The chain recombines TRBV5-5 with TRBJ1-1; a possible D gene is TRBD1 (5 bases). The V end lost 5 bases, the J end lost 9 bases, and 14 bases lay between the germline ends. The germline V gene encodes CDR1 SGHKS and CDR2 YYEKEE (reference sequence). CDR3 length: 12 residues. The CDR3 DNA is TGTGCCAGCAGTCGCGGGGCTGTCCAAGCTTTCTTT. It is translated as CASSRGAVQAFF.

V usage is TRBV7-9 and J usage is TRBJ2-7; no clear D gene. Per germline, CDR1 SEHNR and CDR2 FQNEAQ (reference sequence). Trimming removed 7 bases from V and 3 bases from J, with 13 bases in between. The CDR3 extends over 13 amino acids. The chain's CDR3 is CASTQGPGYEQYF. In DNA form, the CDR3 reads TGTGCCAGCACCCAAGGTCCAGGCTACGAGCAGTACTTC.

The chain combines TRBV19 with TRBJ1-4; the D is unclear. The CDR3 contains 12 residues. Germline V gene lookup returns CDR1 LNHDA and CDR2 SQIVND (reference sequence). V was trimmed by 6 bases and J by 10 bases, leaving 12 bases between them. CDR3 amino acids: CASSPPSGKLFF. As DNA, the CDR3 is TGTGCCAGTAGCCCCCCGAGTGGAAAACTGTTTTTT.

The chain joins TRBV19 to TRBJ2-1; TRBD1 agrees at 9 bases. Germline trimming cut 4 bases from V and 6 bases from J; bases unmatched to any gene: 13. The germline CDR1 and CDR2 sequences are LNHDA and SQIVND (reference sequence). This CDR3 is 17 amino acids long. The CDR3 sequence is CASSSGLRTGGTNEQFF. The CDR3 DNA sequence: TGTGCCAGTAGTAGTGGGTTGCGCACAGGGGGCACCAATGAGCAGTTCTTC.

This sequence joins TRBV27 and TRBJ2-7, with 7 bases identical to TRBD1. From germline, CDR1 is MNHEY and CDR2 SMNVEV (reference sequence). The CDR3 is made up of 15 amino acids. Germline trimming cut 5 bases from V and 3 bases from J; bases unmatched to any gene: 10. CDR3 in DNA: TGTGCCAGCAGTCCCCGAGGGACAGCAAGCTACGAGCAGTACTTC. Protein sequence: CASSPRGTASYEQYF.

This clone was seen a single time. The chain links TRBV5-4 to TRBJ1-6, with D unclear. CDR1 is SGHNT, CDR2 YYREEE, per germline (reference sequence). The CDR3 runs 14 residues. Trimming left V 4 bases short and J 1 base short, with 6 bases between. CDR3 loop: CASSSRSYNSPLHF. The CDR3 DNA reads TGTGCCAGCAGCAGCAGGTCCTATAATTCACCCCTCCACTTT.

The chain couples TRBV18 to TRBJ1-2, with D hard to call. Looked up from germline, CDR1 is KGHSH and CDR2 is LQKENI. V lost 4 bases to trimming and J lost 8 bases, with 11 bases between them. This CDR3 has 12 amino acids. CDR3 DNA: TGTGCCAGCTCACAAGGGAGATGGGGCTACACCTTC. Protein: CASSQGRWGYTF.

This clone was observed once. The V and J genes are TRBV6-5 and TRBJ2-7, with 8 bases lining up with TRBD1. The CDR3 is 14 amino acids. CDR1 is MNHEY and CDR2 is SVGAGI in the germline V gene. V shed 0 bases, J shed 5 bases, and the junction held 3 bases outside the gene matches. CDR3 nucleotides: TGTGCCAGCAGTTACTCGACAGGGGTGGACGAGCAGTACTTC. Translation gives CASSYSTGVDEQYF.

The chain carries TRBV28 and TRBJ1-5; a possible D gene is TRBD1 (6 bases). Trimming took off 11 bases at V and 4 bases at J, with 18 bases between the two ends. This CDR3 comprises 14 residues. CDR1 and CDR2 from the germline V gene are MDHEN and SYDVKM. CDR3 in amino acids: CASRGGLGNQPQHF. DNA for the CDR3: TGTGCCTCACGGGGGGGGCTGGGGAATCAGCCCCAGCATTTT.

This clone was seen a single time. The V gene is TRBV10-2, the J gene TRBJ1-4; 11 bases agree with TRBD1. The ends lost 4 bases at V and 3 bases at J; junction bases unmatched: 7. CDR3 length: 17 residues. In germline, CDR1 is WSHSY, CDR2 SAAADI. The CDR3 region is CASSGTGGLRANEKLFF. CDR3 nucleotides: TGCGCCAGCAGTGGGACAGGGGGCTTGAGGGCTAATGAAAAACTGTTTTTT.

V is TRBV28 and J is TRBJ1-5; TRBD1 might be the D (6 bases). Germline CDR1 is MDHEN and CDR2 is SYDVKM. Trimming removed 6 bases from V and 6 bases from J, with 12 bases in between. The length of the CDR3 is 13 residues. The CDR3 is CASRLQGTQPQHF. In DNA, the CDR3 is TGTGCCAGCAGGCTACAGGGAACTCAGCCCCAGCATTTT.

The chain joins TRBV5-5 to TRBJ2-7, with D possibly TRBD2 on 6 matching bases. V gave up 2 bases and J gave up 5 bases, with 14 bases separating them. The CDR3 sequence is 14 residues long. CDR1 and CDR2 (germline): SGHKS, YYEKEE (reference sequence). CDR3 residues: CASSLWQEGHEQYF. The CDR3 nucleotides read TGTGCCAGCAGCTTATGGCAGGAGGGCCACGAGCAGTACTTC.

This chain connects TRBV5-1 to TRBJ2-5; TRBD2 aligns across 12 bases. CDR1 and CDR2 (germline): SGHRS, YFSETQ. Trimming removed 4 bases from V and 1 base from J; junction bases left unmatched: 5. This CDR3 comprises 16 residues. CDR3: CASSHGLAGLQETQYF. The CDR3 DNA is TGCGCCAGCAGCCACGGACTAGCGGGGCTCCAAGAGACCCAGTACTTC.

The chain links TRBV3-1 (or the pseudogene TRBV3-2) to TRBJ2-1, with D maybe TRBD2 (6 bases). Germline loops: CDR1 LGHDT, CDR2 YNNKEL (reference sequence). The CDR3 sequence is 16 residues long. V shed 3 bases and J shed 4 bases, with 16 bases lying between them. In DNA form, the CDR3 reads TGTGCCAGCAGCCATGGGGTAGGGCTAGCGTACAATGAGCAGTTCTTC. As protein: CASSHGVGLAYNEQFF.

The chain recombines TRBV5-5 with TRBJ1-5; D remains unclear. CDR1 SGHKS and CDR2 YYEKEE come from the germline V gene (reference sequence). The V and J ends lost 2 bases and 4 bases respectively, with 13 bases between them. The CDR3 covers 15 residues. The CDR3: CASSLAEGMNQPQHF. The CDR3 DNA sequence: TGTGCCAGCAGCTTAGCTGAGGGAATGAATCAGCCCCAGCATTTT.

This chain connects TRBV28 to TRBJ2-3; TRBD1 is a possible D gene (6 bases). The V and J ends lost 5 bases and 4 bases respectively, with 19 bases between them. CDR3 size: 16 residues. Germline V CDR1 and CDR2: MDHEN, SYDVKM. CDR3 region: CASSGVYRENADTQYF. DNA for the CDR3: TGTGCCAGCAGTGGAGTCTACAGGGAAAACGCAGATACGCAGTATTTT.

This chain uses TRBV2 with TRBJ2-7; TRBD1 matches at 10 bases. The CDR3 runs 14 residues. V lost 5 bases, J lost 5 bases, and 6 bases stayed unmatched. The germline CDR1 and CDR2 sequences are SNHLY and FYNNEI. Written as DNA, the CDR3 is TGTGCCAGCAGTCCCCGGACAGGGGGAAACGAGCAGTACTTC. This gives the protein CASSPRTGGNEQYF. Combining the CDR3 with reference TRBV2 and TRBJ2-7 gives the whole variable domain EPEVTQTPSHQVTQMGQEVILRCVPISNHLYFYWYRQILGQKVEFLVSFYNNEISEKSEIFDDQFSVERPDGSNFTLKIRSTKLEDSAMYFCASSPRTGGNEQYFGPGTRLTVT.

The chain couples TRBV6-1 to TRBJ1-4; D might be TRBD1 (5 bases). Germline CDR1 and CDR2: MNHNS and SASEGT. Trimming removed 2 bases from V and 10 bases from J, with 11 bases in between. The CDR3 has 13 amino acids. The CDR3 spells CASSERQGGKLFF. DNA of the CDR3: TGTGCCAGCAGTGAAAGGCAGGGCGGAAAACTGTTTTTT.